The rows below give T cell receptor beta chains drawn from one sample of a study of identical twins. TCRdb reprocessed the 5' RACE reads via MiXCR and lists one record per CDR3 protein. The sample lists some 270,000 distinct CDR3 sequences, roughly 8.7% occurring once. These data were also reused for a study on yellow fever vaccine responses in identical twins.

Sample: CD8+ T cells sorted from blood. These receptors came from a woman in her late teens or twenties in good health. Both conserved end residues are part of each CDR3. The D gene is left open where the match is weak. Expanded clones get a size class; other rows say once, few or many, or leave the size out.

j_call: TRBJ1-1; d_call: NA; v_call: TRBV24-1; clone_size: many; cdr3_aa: CATSDFGRTEAFF; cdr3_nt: TGTGCCACCAGTGATTTTGGACGAACTGAAGCTTTCTTT
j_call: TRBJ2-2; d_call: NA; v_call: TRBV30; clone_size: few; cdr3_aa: CAKQGFEDTGELFF; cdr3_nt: TGTGCCAAACAGGGTTTTGAGGACACCGGGGAGCTGTTTTTT
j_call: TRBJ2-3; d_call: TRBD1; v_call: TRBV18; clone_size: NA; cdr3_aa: CASSPPAGGRDTQYF; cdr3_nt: TGTGCCAGCTCACCACCGGCAGGGGGTAGAGATACGCAGTATTTT
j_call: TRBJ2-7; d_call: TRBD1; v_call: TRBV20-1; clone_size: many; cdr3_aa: CSAPPGPGTAYYEQYF; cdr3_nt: TGCAGTGCCCCCCCGGGGCCGGGGACAGCATACTACGAGCAGTACTTC
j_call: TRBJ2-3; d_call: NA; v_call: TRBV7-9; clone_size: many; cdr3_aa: CASSFSGGTDTQYF; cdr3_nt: TGTGCCAGCAGTTTCTCCGGGGGCACAGATACGCAGTATTTT
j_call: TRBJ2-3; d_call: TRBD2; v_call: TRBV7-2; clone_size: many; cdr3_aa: CASSLNAGALTDTQYF; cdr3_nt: TGTGCCAGCAGCTTAAACGCGGGAGCCCTCACAGATACGCAGTATTTT
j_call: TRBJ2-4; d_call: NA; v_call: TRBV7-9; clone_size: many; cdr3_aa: CASSQHRQGGKNIQYF; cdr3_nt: TGTGCCAGCAGCCAACATCGACAGGGAGGCAAAAACATTCAGTACTTC
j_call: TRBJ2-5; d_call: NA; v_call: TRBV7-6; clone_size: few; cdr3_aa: CAILKGGLTQYF; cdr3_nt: TGTGCCATCCTCAAAGGGGGATTAACCCAGTACTTC
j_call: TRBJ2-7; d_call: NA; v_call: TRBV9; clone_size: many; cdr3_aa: CASSVAGTSSYEQYF; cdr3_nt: TGTGCCAGCAGCGTAGCGGGGACCTCCTCCTACGAGCAGTACTTC
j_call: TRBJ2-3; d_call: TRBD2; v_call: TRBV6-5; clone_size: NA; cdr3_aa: CASSLLAGSTDTQYF; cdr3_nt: TGTGCCAGCAGTTTACTAGCGGGAAGCACAGATACGCAGTATTTT
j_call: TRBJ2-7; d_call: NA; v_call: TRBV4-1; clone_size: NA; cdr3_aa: CASSQAPRMHEQYF; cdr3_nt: TGCGCCAGCAGCCAAGCACCCAGGATGCACGAGCAGTACTTC
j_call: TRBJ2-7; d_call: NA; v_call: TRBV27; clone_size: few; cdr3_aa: CASSFSTDYEQYF; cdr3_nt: TGTGCCAGCAGTTTCTCGACAGACTACGAGCAGTACTTC
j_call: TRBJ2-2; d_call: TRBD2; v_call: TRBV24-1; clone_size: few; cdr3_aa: CATSDVRLAGGQTALNTGELFF; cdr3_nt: TGTGCCACCAGTGACGTCCGACTAGCGGGAGGGCAAACAGCGTTAAACACCGGGGAGCTGTTTTTT
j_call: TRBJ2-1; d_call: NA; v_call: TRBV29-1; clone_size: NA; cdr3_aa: CSAPKGLVYNEQFF; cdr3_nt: TGCAGCGCCCCGAAGGGACTTGTATACAATGAGCAGTTCTTC
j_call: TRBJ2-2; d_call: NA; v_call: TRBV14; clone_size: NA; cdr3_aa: CASSQETYASFGELFF; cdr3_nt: TGTGCCAGCAGCCAAGAAACTTACGCTAGCTTCGGGGAGCTGTTTTTT
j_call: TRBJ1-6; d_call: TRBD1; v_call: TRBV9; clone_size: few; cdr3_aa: CASSGQGRNSPLHF; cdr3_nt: TGTGCCAGCAGCGGACAGGGGAGGAATTCACCCCTCCACTTT
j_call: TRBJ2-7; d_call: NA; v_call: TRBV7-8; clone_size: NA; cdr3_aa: CASTGGPTYEQYF; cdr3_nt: TGTGCCAGCACCGGAGGGCCCACCTACGAGCAGTACTTC
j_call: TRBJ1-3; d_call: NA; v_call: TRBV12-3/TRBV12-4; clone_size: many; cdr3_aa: CASSTAAISGNTIYF; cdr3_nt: TGTGCCAGCAGTACAGCAGCAATCTCTGGAAACACCATATATTTT
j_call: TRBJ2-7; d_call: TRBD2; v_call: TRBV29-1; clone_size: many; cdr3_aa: CSINSGSGEQYF; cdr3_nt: TGCAGCATAAATAGCGGGAGCGGCGAGCAGTACTTC
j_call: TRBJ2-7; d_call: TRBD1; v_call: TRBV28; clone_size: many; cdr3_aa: CASSPPDRGLDEQYF; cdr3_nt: TGTGCCAGCAGTCCCCCGGACAGGGGGCTGGACGAGCAGTACTTC
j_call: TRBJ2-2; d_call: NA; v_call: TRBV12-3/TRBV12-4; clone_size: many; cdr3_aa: CASGSNTGELFF; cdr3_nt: TGTGCCTCAGGGAGTAACACCGGGGAGCTGTTTTTT
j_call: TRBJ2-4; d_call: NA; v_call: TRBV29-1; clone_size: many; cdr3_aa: CSVENGQGDGNIQYF; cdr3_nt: TGCAGCGTTGAAAATGGGCAGGGTGACGGAAACATTCAGTACTTC
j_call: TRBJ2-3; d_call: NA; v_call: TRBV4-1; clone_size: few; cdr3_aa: CASSQDQGNTDTQYF; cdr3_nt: TGCGCCAGCAGCCAAGATCAGGGAAACACAGATACGCAGTATTTT
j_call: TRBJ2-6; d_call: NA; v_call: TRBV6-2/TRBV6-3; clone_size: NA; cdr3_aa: CASTPSGIRANVLTF; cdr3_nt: TGTGCCAGCACCCCCTCGGGGATACGGGCCAACGTCCTGACTTTC
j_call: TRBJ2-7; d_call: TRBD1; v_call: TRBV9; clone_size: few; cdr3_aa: CASSPRKSTGAPHEQYF; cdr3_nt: TGTGCCAGCAGCCCACGAAAATCGACAGGGGCGCCACACGAGCAGTACTTC
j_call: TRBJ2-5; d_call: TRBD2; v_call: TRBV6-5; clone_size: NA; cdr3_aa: CASSYPTSGSETQYF; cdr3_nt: TGTGCCAGCAGTTACCCGACTAGCGGGAGCGAGACCCAGTACTTC
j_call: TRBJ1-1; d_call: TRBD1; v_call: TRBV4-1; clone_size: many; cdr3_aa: CASSQENRGIEAFF; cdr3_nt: TGCGCCAGCAGCCAAGAAAACAGGGGAATTGAAGCTTTCTTT
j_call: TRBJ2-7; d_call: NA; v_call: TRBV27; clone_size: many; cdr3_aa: CASSLAGQTYEQYF; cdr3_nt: TGTGCCAGCAGTTTAGCCGGGCAGACCTACGAGCAGTACTTC
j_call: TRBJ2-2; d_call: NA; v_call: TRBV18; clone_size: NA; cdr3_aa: CASSTDGELFF; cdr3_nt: TGTGCCAGCTCAACAGACGGGGAGCTGTTTTTT
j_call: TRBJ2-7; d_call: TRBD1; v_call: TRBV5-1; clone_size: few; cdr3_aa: CASSAGQGSYEQYF; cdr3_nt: TGCGCCAGCAGCGCGGGACAGGGGTCCTACGAGCAGTACTTC
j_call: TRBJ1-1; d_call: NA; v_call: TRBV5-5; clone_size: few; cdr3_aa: CASALGTNTEAFF; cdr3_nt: TGTGCCAGCGCCTTGGGAACGAACACTGAAGCTTTCTTT
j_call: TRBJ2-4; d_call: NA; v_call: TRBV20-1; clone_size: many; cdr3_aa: CSARAPRGTKNIQYF; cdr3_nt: TGCAGTGCTAGAGCCCCCAGGGGAACCAAAAACATTCAGTACTTC
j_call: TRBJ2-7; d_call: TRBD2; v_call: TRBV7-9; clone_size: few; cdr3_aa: CASSLERDPYEQYF; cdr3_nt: TGTGCCAGCAGCTTAGAGCGGGACCCCTACGAGCAGTACTTC
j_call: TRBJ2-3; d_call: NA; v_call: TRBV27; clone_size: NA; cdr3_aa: CASSLSLQGTDTQYF; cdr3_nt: TGTGCCAGCAGTTTATCGCTCCAAGGTACAGATACGCAGTATTTT
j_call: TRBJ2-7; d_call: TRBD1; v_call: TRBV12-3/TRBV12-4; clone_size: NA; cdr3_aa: CASRYSTGDEQYF; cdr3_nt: TGTGCCAGCAGGTACAGCACAGGGGACGAGCAGTACTTC
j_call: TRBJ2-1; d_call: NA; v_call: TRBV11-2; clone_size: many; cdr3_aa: CASSLGFSYNEQFF; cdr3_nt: TGTGCCAGCAGCTTGGGCTTCTCCTACAATGAGCAGTTCTTC
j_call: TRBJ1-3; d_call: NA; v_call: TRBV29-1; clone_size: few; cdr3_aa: CSVVRGNTIYF; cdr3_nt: TGCAGCGTTGTTCGTGGAAACACCATATATTTT